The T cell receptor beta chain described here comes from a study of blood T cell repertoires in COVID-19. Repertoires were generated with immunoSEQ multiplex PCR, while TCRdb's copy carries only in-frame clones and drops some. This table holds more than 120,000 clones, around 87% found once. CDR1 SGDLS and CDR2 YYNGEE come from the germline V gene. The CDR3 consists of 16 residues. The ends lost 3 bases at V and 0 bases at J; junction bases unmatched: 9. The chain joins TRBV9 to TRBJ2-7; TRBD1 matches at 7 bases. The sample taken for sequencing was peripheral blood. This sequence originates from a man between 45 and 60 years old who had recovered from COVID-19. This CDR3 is CASSADPDRSSYEQYF. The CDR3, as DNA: TGTGCCAGCAGCGCCGATCCGGACAGGAGCTCCTACGAGCAGTACTTC. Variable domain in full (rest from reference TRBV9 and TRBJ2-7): DSGVTQTPKHLITATGQRVTLRCSPRSGDLSVYWYQQSLDQGLQFLIQYYNGEERAKGNILERFSAQQFPDLHSELNLSSLELGDSALYFCASSADPDRSSYEQYFGPGTRLTVT.